Listed here are 8 T cell receptor beta chains from one sample, sequenced in a study of human T cells and chemical hapten exposure. Time point defined: healthy volunteer bleed at 2 weeks. Extraction of total RNA was performed on unfractionated whole blood. In TCRdb, the RACE reads were re-called with MiXCR into one record per CDR3 protein. The data show about 130,000 distinct CDR3 sequences, approximately 9.5% seen once. The source material was whole blood. These receptors originate from a male donor in good health. Some clones in this sample may be carry-over from other donors' samples.

This clonotype occurred many times. The V call is TRBV5-1, the J call TRBJ2-1; D possibly corresponds to TRBD2 (6 bases). V was trimmed by 4 bases and J by 3 bases, leaving 11 bases between them. Per the germline V gene, CDR1 is SGHRS and CDR2 is YFSETQ. This CDR3 is 14 amino acids long. The CDR3 protein is CASSPEGRYNEQFF. The CDR3 DNA reads TGCGCCAGCAGCCCGGAGGGTCGCTACAATGAGCAGTTCTTC.

At least ten counts were recorded for this clonotype. The chain has TRBV7-2 and TRBJ2-7; D ambiguous. CDR3 length equals 14 residues. The germline V gene has CDR1 SGHTA and CDR2 FQGNSA. The ends were cut back, 0 bases at V and 0 bases at J, with 6 bases in the middle. CDR3 bases: TGTGCCAGCAGCTTAGCTGGCAGCTCCTACGAGCAGTACTTC. This codes for CASSLAGSSYEQYF.

The chain is built from TRBV29-1 and TRBJ1-2; D is uncertain. The CDR3 has 13 amino acids. V lost 1 base and J lost 0, with 6 bases in between. The germline gives CDR1 SQVTM, CDR2 ANQGSEA. The CDR3: CSVEAPTNYGYTF. The CDR3 DNA reads TGCAGCGTTGAAGCCCCGACTAACTATGGCTACACCTTC.

This clonotype was observed at least ten times. The chain couples TRBV27 to TRBJ1-1, with D maybe TRBD1 (6 bases). The germline V gene encodes CDR1 MNHEY and CDR2 SMNVEV (reference sequence). The CDR3 contains 13 residues. Trimming took 6 bases from V and 5 from J, leaving 13 bases between them. The CDR3 protein is CASSLRGATEAFF. The CDR3 DNA reads as TGTGCCAGCAGCCTCCGGGGGGCAACTGAAGCTTTCTTT.

This clonotype was seen a few times. The chain couples TRBV7-9 to TRBJ2-7; D gene ambiguous. There are 12 residues in the CDR3. Trimming removed 3 bases at V and 7 bases at J, with 10 bases between. Germline V CDR1 and CDR2: SEHNR, FQNEAQ (reference sequence). The CDR3 nucleotides read TGTGCCAGCAGCTTCCCGCGGTGGGAGCAGTACTTC. Its translation is CASSFPRWEQYF.

This clonotype was counted many times. The genes are TRBV24-1 and TRBJ1-2; 12 positions match TRBD1. The trim removed 6 bases at V and 6 bases at J, leaving 10 bases unmatched. The germline gives CDR1 KGHDR, CDR2 SFDVKD. The length of the CDR3 is 16 residues. The CDR3 protein is CATSRGDRGREDGYTF. CDR3 nucleotides: TGTGCCACCAGTCGGGGGGACAGGGGGCGCGAAGATGGCTACACCTTC.

The chain joins TRBV27 to TRBJ2-2, with a weak D call TRBD2 (5 bases). The CDR3 extends over 15 amino acids. The germline V and J ends were trimmed by 1 base and 5 bases, with 11 bases remaining between them. Germline CDR1 and CDR2: MNHEY and SMNVEV (reference sequence). The CDR3 spells CASSLYPTRTGELFF. CDR3 bases: TGTGCCAGCAGTTTATACCCTACTAGAACCGGGGAGCTGTTTTTT.

There are many counts of this clonotype. CDR3 sequence reads: CASSFQHRLAGDNEQFF. DNA of the CDR3: TGTGCCAGCAGCTTCCAACATCGACTAGCGGGGGACAATGAGCAGTTCTTC. This chain joins TRBV7-2 and TRBJ2-1, with TRBD2 matching over 12 bases. CDR1 is SGHTA, CDR2 FQGNSA, per germline. CDR3 length: 17 residues. V trimming: 3 bases; J trimming: 5 bases; junction bases outside the gene matches: 8. The variable domain in full, with the rest retrieved from reference TRBV7-2 and TRBJ2-1, is GAGVSQSPSNKVTEKGKDVELRCDPISGHTALYWYRQSLGQGLEFLIYFQGNSAPDKSGLPSDRFSAERTGGSVSTLTIQRTQQEDSAVYLCASSFQHRLAGDNEQFFGPGTRLTVL.